This TCR beta chain appears in the sequencing data of a study of T cell responses to AZD1222 COVID-19 vaccine. Study findings and constraints: Elevations in Spike-specific TCR breadth and depth followed administration of two AZD1222 doses.

This CDR3 contains 15 residues. Losses at the gene ends were 4 bases for V and 1 base for J; bases not matched to a gene: 4. Germline CDR1 MNHEY, CDR2 SVGEGT. Second-dose intervals near 4 or 12 weeks were combined. Worth noting for this clone: The antigen remains undetermined.

Method: immunoSEQ multiplex PCR; TCRdb's copy keeps in-frame clones and lacks some. The sample records just under 80,000 clones, around 90% being singletons. The chain employs TRBV6-2 or TRBV6-3 and TRBJ1-5, with 7 bases aligning to TRBD1. The sequencing used peripheral blood, collected 28 days after the second AZD1222 dose. The TCR comes from an adult who received the AZD1222 COVID-19 vaccine. CDR3 bases: TGTGCCAGCAGTTTCGTGGGACAGAGCAATCAGCCCCAGCATTTT. This translates into CASSFVGQSNQPQHF.